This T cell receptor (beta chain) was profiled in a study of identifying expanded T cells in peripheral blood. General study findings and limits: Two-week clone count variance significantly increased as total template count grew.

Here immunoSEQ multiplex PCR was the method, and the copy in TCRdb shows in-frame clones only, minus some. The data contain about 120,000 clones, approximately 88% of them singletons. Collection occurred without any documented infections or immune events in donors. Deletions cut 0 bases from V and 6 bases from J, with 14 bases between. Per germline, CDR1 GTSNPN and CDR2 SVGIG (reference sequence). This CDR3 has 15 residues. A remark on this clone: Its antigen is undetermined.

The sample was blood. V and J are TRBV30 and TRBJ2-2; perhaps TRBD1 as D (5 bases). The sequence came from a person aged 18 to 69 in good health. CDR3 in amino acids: CAWSVRRGLAGELFF. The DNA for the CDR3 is TGTGCCTGGAGTGTAAGAAGGGGTCTCGCCGGGGAGCTGTTTTTT.